This TCR beta chain was recorded in a study of T-cell reconstitution after alpha-beta-depleted transplantation in children. Molecular barcoding with unique molecular identifiers was used for the TCRbeta library. Each CDR3 protein gets one entry after TCRdb re-called the PCR reads with MiXCR. The sample holds a few hundred thousand distinct CDR3 sequences, approximately 10% seen once. V was clipped by 5 bases and J by 2 bases, with 15 bases between them. The CDR3 totals 16 residues. Germline CDR1 and CDR2: SEHNR and FQNEAQ (reference sequence). The sample was PBMCs from the stem cell graft donor, taken from the stem cell graft. V and J are TRBV7-9 and TRBJ2-2; D not certain. The clonotype was recovered from a human donor who donated a stem cell graft to a child with acute lymphoblastic leukemia. The CDR3 sequence is CASSPRVGSNTGELFF. The CDR3 DNA reads as TGTGCCAGCAGCCCTCGAGTTGGCAGCAACACCGGGGAGCTGTTTTTT.